One T cell receptor beta chain is described in this entry. This clone was counted a single time. Its target antigen remains unknown. Base quality data are lacking; no much larger clone is found one base away. From V the trimming removes 2 bases and from J it removes 4 bases, while the gene matches leave 10 bases of the junction unaccounted for. The CDR3 starts with the cysteine, ends with the phenylalanine, and has 17 residues. Only the CDR3 portion is preserved as DNA: 51 bases, with reading frame beginning at the first base. Taken from the germline V gene, the CDR1 and CDR2 loops are KGHSH and LQKENI. The CDR3 regions of human TCRbeta chains were subjected to immunosequencing. Turning to the authors' computational methods: Repertoire TCRs were matched against a reference library of SARS-CoV-2-specific TCRs generated with the MIRA antigen-specificity platform. Breadth was defined as the fraction of unique TCRs that were SARS-CoV-2-associated, and depth was defined as the fraction of total T cells that were SARS-CoV-2-associated. Using the MIRA data, each spike-specific TCR was assigned both to the spike region to which the TCR was reactive and to a CD4 or CD8 class. Log10-transformed breadth and depth values were compared by one-way ANOVA with Sidak's multiple comparisons tests. Entries here come from immuneACCESS through TCRdb and include only in-frame sequences with V and J called. Some clones fail to appear in such tables; in the studies checked, an unresolved V gene covers under half of the shortfall, and the cause of the remainder is unknown. V, J and clone size are those of that table, while D and trimming were read from the DNA. The sample data list about 100,000 clones, and approximately 88% of these were observed just once. The ten largest clones take up approximately 16% of the sample.

The data stem from a study of T cell responses to AZD1222 COVID-19 vaccine (dated by TCRdb to the early 2020s). The study in broad terms: AZD1222 recipients with second doses at about 4 weeks or about 12 weeks were pooled, because spike-specific TCR depth and breadth did not differ between schedules. A total of around 240 trial participants underwent TCR sequencing, of whom some 210 received two doses of AZD1222 and around 25 received two doses of the MenACWY control vaccine. Enrollment into the trials was organized by age into subgroups of 18-55, 56-69 and 70-plus years, and those subgroups contained approximately 150, 30 and 60 TCR-sequenced participants, respectively.

General findings and caveats noted by the study authors: Conclusions about previously exposed vaccinees are limited because only a handful of AZD1222 recipients were SARS-CoV-2 seropositive at baseline. In the small 56-69-year group, the increase in depth fell short of significance, most likely because of low power. After two AZD1222 doses, both the breadth and the depth of spike-specific TCRs were significantly higher than at day 0 and than in MenACWY recipients. Vaccine-associated CD4 TCRs spanned the whole spike protein, with dominant responses in regions 160-218 and 743-854. Reportedly, close to half of the unique spike-specific TCRs recognized epitopes lying outside the regions that are mutated in the B.1.351 and B.1.1.7 variants. Participants were mostly white British, with more females than males. The authors suggested clonal diversity may have been underestimated. Because no samples from the day 14 peak response were available, repertoires could be characterized only after the peak T cell response.

The sample's time point, from its label and the paper: baseline before first vaccination. Samples from vaccinated people were obtained from the UK trials COV001 and COV002, which included a single-blind randomized controlled phase 2/3 trial of AZD1222 (ChAdOx1 nCoV-19) in healthy adults. For TCRbeta chain sequencing, PBMC samples from trial participants were taken at day 0 and at day 28 after the second dose. The chain links TRBV18 with TRBJ1-1; 10 bases in the middle match TRBD1. The material was peripheral blood, obtained on day 0 of AZD1222 vaccination. This TCR came from an adult in good health. The DNA reads as follows: TGTGCCAGCTCACCAAACCGGGACAGGGGCTTTAGCACTGAAGCTTTCTTT. This translates into CASSPNRDRGFSTEAFF.